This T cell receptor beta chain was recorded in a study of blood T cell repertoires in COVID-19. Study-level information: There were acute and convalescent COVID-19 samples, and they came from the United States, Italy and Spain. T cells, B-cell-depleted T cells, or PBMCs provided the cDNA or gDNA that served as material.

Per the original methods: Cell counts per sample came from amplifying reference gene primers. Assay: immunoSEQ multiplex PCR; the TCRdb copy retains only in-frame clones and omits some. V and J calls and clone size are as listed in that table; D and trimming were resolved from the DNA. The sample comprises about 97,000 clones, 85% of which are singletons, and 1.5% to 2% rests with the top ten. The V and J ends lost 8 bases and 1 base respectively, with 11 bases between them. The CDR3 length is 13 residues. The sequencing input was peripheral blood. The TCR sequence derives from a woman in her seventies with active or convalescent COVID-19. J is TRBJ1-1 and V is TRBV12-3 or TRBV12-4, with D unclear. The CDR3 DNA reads TGTGCCAGCGTTGACAACTGGAACACTGAAGCTTTCTTT. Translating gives CASVDNWNTEAFF.